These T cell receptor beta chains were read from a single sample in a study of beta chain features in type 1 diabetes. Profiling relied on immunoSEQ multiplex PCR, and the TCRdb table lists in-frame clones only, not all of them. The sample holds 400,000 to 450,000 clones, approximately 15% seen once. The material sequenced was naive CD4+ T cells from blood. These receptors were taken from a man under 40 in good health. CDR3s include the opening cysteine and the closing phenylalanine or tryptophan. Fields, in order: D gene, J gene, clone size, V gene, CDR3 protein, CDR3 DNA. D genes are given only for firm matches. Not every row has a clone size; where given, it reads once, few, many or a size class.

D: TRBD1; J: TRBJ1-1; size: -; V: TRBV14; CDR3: CASSQVFRGLNTEAFF; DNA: TGTGCCAGCAGCCAAGTCTTCAGGGGGCTGAACACTGAAGCTTTCTTT
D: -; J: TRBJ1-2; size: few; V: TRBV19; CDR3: CASSHERGRNGAYGYTF; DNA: TGTGCCAGTAGCCACGAAAGGGGCCGGAACGGAGCCTATGGCTACACCTTC
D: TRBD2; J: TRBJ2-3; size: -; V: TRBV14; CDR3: CASSQATSGTMTQYF; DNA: TGTGCCAGCAGCCAAGCCACTAGCGGAACAATGACGCAGTATTTT
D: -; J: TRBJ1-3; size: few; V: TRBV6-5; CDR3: CASSYEPINSGNTIYF; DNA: TGTGCCAGCAGTTACGAACCGATCAACTCTGGAAACACCATATATTTT
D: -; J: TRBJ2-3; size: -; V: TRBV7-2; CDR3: CASRTGYSTDTQYF; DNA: TGTGCCAGCAGGACTGGTTATAGCACAGATACGCAGTATTTT
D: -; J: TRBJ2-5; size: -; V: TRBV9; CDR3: CASSDVVPGDQETQYF; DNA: TGTGCCAGCAGTGACGTAGTCCCCGGGGACCAAGAGACCCAGTACTTC
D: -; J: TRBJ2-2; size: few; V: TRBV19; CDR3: CASSIAGFTGELFF; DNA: TGTGCCAGTAGTATAGCCGGGTTTACCGGGGAGCTGTTTTTT
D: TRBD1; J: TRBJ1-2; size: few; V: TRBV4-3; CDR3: CASSQSTLGQGMYGYTF; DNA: TGCGCCAGCAGCCAATCCACATTAGGACAGGGGATGTATGGCTACACCTTC
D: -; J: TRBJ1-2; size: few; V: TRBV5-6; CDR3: CASGDQVYGYTF; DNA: TGTGCCAGCGGAGACCAGGTCTATGGCTACACCTTC
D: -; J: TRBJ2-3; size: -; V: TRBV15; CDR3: CASGQGGTDTQYF; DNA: TGTGCCTCAGGTCAGGGGGGGACAGATACGCAGTATTTT
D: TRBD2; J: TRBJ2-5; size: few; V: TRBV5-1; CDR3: CASSFRGEETQYF; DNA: TGCGCCAGCAGCTTTCGGGGGGAAGAGACCCAGTACTTC
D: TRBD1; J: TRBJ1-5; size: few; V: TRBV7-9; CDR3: CASSLGGQINQPQHF; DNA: TGTGCCAGCAGCTTAGGGGGACAGATAAATCAGCCCCAGCATTTT
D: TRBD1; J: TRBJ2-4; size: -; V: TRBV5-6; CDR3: CASSLRVGQGLAKNIQYF; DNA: TGTGCCAGCAGCTTGCGGGTGGGACAGGGGTTAGCCAAAAACATTCAGTACTTC
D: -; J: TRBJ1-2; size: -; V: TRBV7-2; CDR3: CASSLGTANYGYTF; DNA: TGTGCCAGCAGCTTAGGGACAGCGAACTATGGCTACACCTTC
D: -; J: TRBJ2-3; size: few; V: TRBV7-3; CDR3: CASSLNRGDTQYF; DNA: TGTGCCAGCAGCCTAAACCGGGGAGATACGCAGTATTTT
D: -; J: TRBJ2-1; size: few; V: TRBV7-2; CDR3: CASSLAGSYNEQFF; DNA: TGTGCCAGCAGCTTAGCCGGCTCCTACAATGAGCAGTTCTTC
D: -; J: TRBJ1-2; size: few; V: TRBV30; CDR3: CAWSVEFFYGYTF; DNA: TGTGCCTGGAGTGTAGAATTTTTCTATGGCTACACCTTC
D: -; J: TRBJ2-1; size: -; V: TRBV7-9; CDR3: CASSLAVATTQQFF; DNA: TGTGCCAGCAGCTTAGCTGTGGCAACTACCCAACAGTTCTTC
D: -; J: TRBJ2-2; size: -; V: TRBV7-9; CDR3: CASSLVRGSTGELFF; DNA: TGTGCCAGCAGCTTAGTTCGTGGGAGCACCGGGGAGCTGTTTTTT
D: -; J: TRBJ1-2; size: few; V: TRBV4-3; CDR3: CASSQARGRDGYTF; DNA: TGCGCCAGCAGCCAAGCAAGGGGAAGGGATGGCTACACCTTC
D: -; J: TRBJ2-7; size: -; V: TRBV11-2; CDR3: CASSLVWAIQGYEQYF; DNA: TGTGCCAGCAGCTTAGTTTGGGCGATACAGGGCTACGAGCAGTACTTC
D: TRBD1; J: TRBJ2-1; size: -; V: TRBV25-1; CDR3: CASSVDRGAYNEQFF; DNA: TGTGCCAGCAGTGTTGACAGGGGGGCCTACAATGAGCAGTTCTTC
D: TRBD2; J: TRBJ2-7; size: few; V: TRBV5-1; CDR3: CASSQGVAGESYEQYF; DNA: TGCGCCAGCAGCCAAGGAGTAGCGGGGGAGTCCTACGAGCAGTACTTC
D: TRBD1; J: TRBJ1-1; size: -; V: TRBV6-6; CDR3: CASTVSGQEAFF; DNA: TGTGCCAGCACCGTTTCGGGACAGGAAGCTTTCTTT
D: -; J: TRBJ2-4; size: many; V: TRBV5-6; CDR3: CASRDTRRAKNIQYF; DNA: TGTGCCAGCAGGGACACAAGACGAGCCAAAAACATTCAGTACTTC
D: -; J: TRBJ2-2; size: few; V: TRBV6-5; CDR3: CASSLGTPNTGELFF; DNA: TGTGCCAGCAGCCTCGGGACCCCGAACACCGGGGAGCTGTTTTTT
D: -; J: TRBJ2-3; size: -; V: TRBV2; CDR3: CASSVNRFRSRVSTDTQYF; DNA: TGTGCCAGCAGTGTAAACAGGTTTCGGTCGCGTGTAAGCACAGATACGCAGTATTTT
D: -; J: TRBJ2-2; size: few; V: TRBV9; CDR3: CASSVTPEARTGELFF; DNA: TGTGCCAGCAGCGTAACCCCCGAGGCCCGCACCGGGGAGCTGTTTTTT
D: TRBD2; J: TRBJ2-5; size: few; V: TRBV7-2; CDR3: CASSHGLAGITGETQYF; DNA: TGTGCCAGCAGCCACGGACTAGCGGGGATTACAGGGGAGACCCAGTACTTC
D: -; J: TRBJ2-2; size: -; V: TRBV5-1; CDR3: CASSLDQGNTGELFF; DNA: TGCGCCAGCAGCTTGGATCAGGGGAACACCGGGGAGCTGTTTTTT
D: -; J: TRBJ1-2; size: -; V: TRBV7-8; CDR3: CASSLDRTANYGYTF; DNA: TGTGCCAGCAGCTTAGACCGAACTGCTAACTATGGCTACACCTTC